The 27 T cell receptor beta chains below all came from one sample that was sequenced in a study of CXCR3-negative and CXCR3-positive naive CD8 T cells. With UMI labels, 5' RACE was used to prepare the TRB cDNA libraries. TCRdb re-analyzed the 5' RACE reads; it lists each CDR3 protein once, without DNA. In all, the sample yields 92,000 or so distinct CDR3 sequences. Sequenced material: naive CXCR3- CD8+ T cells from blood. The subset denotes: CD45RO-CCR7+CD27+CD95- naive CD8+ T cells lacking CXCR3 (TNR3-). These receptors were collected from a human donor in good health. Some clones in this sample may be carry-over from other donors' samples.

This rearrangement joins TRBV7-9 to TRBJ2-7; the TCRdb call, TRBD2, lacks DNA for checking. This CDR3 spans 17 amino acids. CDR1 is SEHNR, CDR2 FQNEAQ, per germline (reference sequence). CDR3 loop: CASSLFRGGGGTYEQYF.

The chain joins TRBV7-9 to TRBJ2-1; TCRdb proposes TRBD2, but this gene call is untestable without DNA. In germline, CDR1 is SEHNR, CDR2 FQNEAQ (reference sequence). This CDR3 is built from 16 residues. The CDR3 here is CASSPREGLSYNEQFF.

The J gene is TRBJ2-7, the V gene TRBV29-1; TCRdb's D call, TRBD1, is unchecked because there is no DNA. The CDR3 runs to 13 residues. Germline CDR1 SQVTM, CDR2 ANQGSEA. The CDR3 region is CSVEGGVSYEQYF.

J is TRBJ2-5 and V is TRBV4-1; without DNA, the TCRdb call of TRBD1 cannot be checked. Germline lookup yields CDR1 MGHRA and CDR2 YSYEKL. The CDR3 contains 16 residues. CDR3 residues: CASSQGIMGDGETQYF.

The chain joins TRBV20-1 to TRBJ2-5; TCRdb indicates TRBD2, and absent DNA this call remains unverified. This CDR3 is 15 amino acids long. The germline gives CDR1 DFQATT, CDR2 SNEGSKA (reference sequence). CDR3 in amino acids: CSARLSGSVEETQYF.

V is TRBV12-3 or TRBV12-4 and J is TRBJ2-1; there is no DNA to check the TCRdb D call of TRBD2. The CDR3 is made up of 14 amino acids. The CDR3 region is CASRRAGAHNEQFF.

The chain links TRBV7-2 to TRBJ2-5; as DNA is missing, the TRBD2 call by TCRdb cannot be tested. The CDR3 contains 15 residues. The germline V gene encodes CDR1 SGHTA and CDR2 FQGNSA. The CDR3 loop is CASSPLAGGWETQYF.

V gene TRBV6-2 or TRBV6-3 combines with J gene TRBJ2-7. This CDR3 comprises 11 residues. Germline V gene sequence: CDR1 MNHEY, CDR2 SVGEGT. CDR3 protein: CASSYSEEQYF.

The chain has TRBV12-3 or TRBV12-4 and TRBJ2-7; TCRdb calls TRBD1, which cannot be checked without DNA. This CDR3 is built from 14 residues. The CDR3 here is CASSQDNVPYEQYF.

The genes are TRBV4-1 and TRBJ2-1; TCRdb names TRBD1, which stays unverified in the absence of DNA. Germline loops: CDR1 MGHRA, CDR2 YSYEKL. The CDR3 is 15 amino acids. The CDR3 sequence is CASSQEGMGVGEQFF.

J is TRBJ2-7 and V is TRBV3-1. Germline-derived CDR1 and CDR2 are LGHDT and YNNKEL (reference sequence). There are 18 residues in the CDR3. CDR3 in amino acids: CASSHVETPVRSSYEQYF.

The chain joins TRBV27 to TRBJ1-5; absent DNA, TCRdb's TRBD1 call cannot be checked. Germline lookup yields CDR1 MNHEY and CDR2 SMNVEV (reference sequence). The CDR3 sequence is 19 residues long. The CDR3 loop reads CASSWVIDRGSGNNQPQHF.

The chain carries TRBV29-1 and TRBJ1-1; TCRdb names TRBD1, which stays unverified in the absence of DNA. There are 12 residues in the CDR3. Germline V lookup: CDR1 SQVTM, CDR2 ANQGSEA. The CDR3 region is CSVELEGTEAFF.

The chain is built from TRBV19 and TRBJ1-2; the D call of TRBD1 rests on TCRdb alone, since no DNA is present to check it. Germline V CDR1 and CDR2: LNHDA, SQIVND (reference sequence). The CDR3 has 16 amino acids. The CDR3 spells CASRGTGDKSFYGYTF.

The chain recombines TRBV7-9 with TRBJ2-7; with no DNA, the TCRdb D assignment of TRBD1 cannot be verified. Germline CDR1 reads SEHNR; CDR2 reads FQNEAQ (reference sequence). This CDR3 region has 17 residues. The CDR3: CASSPPSIGDPPYEQYF.

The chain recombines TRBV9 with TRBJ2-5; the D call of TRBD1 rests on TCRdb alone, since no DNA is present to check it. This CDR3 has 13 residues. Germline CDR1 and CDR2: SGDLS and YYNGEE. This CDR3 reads CASSTGFKETQYF.

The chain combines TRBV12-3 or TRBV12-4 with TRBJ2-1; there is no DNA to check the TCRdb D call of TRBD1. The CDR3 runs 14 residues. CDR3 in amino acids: CASSLARRGNEQFF.

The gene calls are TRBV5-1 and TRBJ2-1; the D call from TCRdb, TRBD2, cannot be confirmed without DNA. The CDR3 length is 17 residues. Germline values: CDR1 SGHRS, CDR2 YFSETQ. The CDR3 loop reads CASSPGPARSSYNEQFF.

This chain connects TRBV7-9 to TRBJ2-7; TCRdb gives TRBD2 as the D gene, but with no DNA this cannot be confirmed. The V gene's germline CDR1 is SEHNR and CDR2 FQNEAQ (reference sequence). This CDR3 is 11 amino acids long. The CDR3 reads CASSPAVEQYF.

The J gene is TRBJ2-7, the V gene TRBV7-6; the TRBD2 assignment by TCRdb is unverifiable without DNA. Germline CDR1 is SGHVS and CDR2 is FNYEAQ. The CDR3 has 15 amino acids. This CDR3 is CASSLESQSSYEQYF.

The chain's CDR3 is CASNPEGGITDTQYF. The chain uses TRBV28 and TRBJ2-3; TCRdb's D call of TRBD2 is untestable without DNA. This CDR3 has 15 amino acids. From germline, CDR1 is MDHEN and CDR2 SYDVKM.

This CDR3 reads CASSAVAGTSTDTQYF. The gene calls are TRBV11-2 and TRBJ2-3; TCRdb's assignment of TRBD2 cannot be checked, as there is no DNA. Germline values: CDR1 SGHAT, CDR2 FQNNGV. The CDR3 has 16 amino acids.

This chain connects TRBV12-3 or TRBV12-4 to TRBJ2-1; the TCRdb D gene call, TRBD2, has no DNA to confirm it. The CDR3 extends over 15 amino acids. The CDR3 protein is CASSIHRLAGDEQFF.

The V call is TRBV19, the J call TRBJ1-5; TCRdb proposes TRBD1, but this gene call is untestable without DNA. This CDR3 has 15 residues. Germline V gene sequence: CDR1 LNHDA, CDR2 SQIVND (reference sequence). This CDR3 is CASSWDRGNNQPQHF.

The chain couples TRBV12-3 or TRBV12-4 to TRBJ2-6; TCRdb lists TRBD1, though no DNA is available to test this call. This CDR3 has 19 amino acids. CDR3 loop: CASSFAREQFESGANVLTF.

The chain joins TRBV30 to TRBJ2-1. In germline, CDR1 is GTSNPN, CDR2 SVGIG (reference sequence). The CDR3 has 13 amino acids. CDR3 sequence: CARDSGSYNEQFF.

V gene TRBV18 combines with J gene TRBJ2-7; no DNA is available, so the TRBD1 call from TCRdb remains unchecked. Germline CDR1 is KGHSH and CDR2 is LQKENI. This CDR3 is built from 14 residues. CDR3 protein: CASSRGTEPYEQYF.